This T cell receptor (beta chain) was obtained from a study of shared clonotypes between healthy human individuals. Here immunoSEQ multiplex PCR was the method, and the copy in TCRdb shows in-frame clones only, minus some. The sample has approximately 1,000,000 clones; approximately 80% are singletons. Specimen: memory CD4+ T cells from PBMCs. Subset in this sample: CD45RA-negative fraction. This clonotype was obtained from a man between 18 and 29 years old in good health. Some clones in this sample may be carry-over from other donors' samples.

CDR3 residues: CASSQQGARGNYGYTF. The CDR3 DNA reads TGTGCCAGCAGTCAACAGGGGGCTAGGGGTAACTATGGCTACACCTTC. The V and J genes are TRBV25-1 and TRBJ1-2; 9 nucleotides match TRBD1. The CDR3 consists of 16 residues. J gave up 1 base and V 5 bases, and 8 bases lay outside the gene matches. Germline V gene lookup returns CDR1 MGHDK and CDR2 SYGVNS.